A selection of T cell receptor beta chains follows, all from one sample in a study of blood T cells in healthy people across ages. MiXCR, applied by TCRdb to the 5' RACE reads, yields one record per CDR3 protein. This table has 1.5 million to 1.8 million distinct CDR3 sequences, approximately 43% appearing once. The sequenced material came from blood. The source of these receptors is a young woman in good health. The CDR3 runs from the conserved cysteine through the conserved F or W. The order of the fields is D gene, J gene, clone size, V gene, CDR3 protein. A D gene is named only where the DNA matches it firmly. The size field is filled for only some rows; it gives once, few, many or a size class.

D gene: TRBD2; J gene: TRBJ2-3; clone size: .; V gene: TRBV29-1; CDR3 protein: CSVEGLLAGWADTQYF
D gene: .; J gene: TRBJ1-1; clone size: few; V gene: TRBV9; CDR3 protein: CASSVVTGSTEAFF
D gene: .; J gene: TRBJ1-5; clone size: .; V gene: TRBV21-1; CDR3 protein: CANTLIETGTRDQPQHF
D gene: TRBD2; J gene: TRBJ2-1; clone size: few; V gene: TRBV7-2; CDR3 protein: CASSRGLAGVYNEQFF
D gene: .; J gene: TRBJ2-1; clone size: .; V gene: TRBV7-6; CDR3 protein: CASSSPPHNEQFF
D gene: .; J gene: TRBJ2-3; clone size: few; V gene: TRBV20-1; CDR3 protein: CSASPGIPSTDTQYF
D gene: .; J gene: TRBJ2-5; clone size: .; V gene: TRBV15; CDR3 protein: CATSRDVHPGETQYF
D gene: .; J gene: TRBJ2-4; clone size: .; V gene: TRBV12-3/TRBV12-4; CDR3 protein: CASSLSPFRVGEVPKNIQYF
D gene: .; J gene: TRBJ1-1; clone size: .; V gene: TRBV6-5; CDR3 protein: CASSRRGGDTEAFF
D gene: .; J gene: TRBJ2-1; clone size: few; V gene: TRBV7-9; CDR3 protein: CASSLPPIGSPYYNEQFF
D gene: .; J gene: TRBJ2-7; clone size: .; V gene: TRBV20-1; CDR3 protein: CSARAYGGTYEQYF
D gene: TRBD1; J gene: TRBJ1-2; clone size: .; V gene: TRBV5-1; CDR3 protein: CASRGTGLNTF
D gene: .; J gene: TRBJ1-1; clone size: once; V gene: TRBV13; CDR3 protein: CASTRTGTEAFF
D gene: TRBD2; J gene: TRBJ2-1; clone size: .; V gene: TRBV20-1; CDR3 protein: CSARTSGGLYNEQFF
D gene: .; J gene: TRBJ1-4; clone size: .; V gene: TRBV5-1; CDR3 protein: CASSSLDMGREKLFF
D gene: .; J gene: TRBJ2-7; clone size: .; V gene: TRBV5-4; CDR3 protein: CASSLVTSSYERYF
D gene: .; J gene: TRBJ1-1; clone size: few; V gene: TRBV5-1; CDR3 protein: CASSLGRGYTEAFF
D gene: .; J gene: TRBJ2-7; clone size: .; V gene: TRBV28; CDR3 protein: CASSFRGSEQYF
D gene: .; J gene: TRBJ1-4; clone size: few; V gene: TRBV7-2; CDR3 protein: CASSSYGATNEKLFF
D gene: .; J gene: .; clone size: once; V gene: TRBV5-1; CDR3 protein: CASSLAQESQETQYF
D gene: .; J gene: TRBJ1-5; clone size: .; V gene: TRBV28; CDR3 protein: CASSFWGRRYQPQHF
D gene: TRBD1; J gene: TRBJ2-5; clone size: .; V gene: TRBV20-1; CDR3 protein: CSASKGRGPDQTQYF
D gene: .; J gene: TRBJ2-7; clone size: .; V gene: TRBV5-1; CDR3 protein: CASSLGDSYDISYNEQYF
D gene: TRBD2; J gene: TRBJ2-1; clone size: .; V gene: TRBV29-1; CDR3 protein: CSVAKRGAYNEQFF
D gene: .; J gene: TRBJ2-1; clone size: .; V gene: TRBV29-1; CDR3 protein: CSVRTVSYNEQFF
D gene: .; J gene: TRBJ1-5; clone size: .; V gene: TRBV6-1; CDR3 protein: CASSEEGRRGQPQHF
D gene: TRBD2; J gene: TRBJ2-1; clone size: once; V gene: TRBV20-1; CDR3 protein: CSAIPPGLGINEQFF
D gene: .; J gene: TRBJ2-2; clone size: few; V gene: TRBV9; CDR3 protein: CASSVGGTNTGELFF
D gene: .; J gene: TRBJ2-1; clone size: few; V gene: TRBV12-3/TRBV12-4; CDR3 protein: CASSGGVSYNEQFF
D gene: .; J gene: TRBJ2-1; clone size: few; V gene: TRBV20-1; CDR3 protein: CSARGGPPSNEQFF
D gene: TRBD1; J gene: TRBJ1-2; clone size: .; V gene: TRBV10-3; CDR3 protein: CAITDRVNYGYTF
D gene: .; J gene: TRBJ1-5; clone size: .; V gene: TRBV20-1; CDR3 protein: CSATNWGAFSNQPQHF
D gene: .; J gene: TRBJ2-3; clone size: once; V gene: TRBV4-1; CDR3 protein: CASSQVTSGTSSTDTQYF
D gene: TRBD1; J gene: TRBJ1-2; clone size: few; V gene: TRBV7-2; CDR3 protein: CASSPQGNSYGYTF
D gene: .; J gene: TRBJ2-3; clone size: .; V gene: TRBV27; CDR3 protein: CASSVIPPDTQYF
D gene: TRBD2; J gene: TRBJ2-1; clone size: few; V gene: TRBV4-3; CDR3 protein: CASSLGLAGEIYNEQFF
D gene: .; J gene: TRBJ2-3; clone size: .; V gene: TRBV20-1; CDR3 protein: CSAPTLDTQYF
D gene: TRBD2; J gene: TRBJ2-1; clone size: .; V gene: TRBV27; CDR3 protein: CASSDRTSGRGEQFF
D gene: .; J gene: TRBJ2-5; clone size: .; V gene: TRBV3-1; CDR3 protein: CASSQGVTGQETQYF
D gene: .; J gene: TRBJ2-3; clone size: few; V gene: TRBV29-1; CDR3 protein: CSVDGSSTDTQYF
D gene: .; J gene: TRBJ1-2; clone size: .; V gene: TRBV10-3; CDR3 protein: CAISESGDGNGYTF
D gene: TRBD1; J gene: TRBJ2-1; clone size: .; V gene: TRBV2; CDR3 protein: CAMWDRGDEQFF
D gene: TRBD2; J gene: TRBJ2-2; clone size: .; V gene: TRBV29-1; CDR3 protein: CSVGPPGGIGTGELFF
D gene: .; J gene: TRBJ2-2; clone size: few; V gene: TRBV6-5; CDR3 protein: CASSAGPSGELFF
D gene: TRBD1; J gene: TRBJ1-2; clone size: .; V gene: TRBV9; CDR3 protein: CASSVAAGGNYGYTF
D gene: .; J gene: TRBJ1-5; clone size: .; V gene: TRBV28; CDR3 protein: CASTSGNIKPQHF
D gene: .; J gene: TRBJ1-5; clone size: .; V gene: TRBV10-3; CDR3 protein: CAISGGGRINQPQHF
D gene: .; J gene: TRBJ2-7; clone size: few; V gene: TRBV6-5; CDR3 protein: CASSYHLLSEQYF
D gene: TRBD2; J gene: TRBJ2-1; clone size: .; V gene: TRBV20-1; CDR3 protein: CSATSGGLSYNEQFF
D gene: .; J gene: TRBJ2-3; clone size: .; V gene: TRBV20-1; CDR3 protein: CSARGASPTTDTQYF
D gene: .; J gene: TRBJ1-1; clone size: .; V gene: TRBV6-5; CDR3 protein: CASSFPGTEEAFF
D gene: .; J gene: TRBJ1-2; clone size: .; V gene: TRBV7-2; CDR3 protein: CASSVRGWSSGYTF
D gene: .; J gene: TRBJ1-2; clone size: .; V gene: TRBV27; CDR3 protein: CASSSLTTGPGYGYTF
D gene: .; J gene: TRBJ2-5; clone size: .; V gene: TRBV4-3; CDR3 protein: CASSYGTVDNEQYF
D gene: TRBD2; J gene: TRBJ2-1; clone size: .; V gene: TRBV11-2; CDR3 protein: CTSSPAGGGNEQFF